This paragraph reports one T cell receptor beta chain. Only in-frame clones appear in the TCRdb table, and some are missing; sequencing was by immunoSEQ multiplex PCR. The sample shows under 600,000 clones, more than 95% of them seen only once. The V and J ends lost 4 bases and 0 bases respectively, with 10 bases between them. This CDR3 has 15 residues. CDR1 and CDR2 from the germline V gene are MDHEN and SYDVKM. This sample is drawn from a study of shared clonotypes between healthy human individuals. The source is a woman aged 30 to 39 in good health. Sequencing was done on a sample of naive CD4+ T cells sorted from blood. Subset indicated: CD45RA+ positively selected. The chain links TRBV28 to TRBJ2-4; D remains ambiguous. The CDR3 region is CASSSNGIAKNIQYF. In DNA, the CDR3 is TGTGCCAGCAGTTCGAATGGAATAGCCAAAAACATTCAGTACTTC.